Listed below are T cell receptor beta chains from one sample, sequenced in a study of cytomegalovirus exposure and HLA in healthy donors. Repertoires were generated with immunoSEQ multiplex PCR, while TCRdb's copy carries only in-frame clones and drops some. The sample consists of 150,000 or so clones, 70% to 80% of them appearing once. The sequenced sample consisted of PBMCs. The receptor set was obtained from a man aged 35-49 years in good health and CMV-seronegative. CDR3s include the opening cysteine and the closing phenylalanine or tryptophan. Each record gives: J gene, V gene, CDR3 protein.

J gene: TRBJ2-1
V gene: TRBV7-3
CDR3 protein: CASSPNRDLSEQFF

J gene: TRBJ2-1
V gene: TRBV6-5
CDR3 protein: CASKVRQGYNEQFF

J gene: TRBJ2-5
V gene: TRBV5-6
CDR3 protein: CASSLQRSGETQYF

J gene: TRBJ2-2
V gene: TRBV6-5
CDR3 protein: CASNPGGETGELFF

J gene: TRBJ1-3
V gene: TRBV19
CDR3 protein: CASSLPAMAGNTIYF

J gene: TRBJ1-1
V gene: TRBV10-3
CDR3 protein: CAISTDRGGTEAFF

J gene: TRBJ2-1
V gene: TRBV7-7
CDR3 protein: CASSSPGGRADEQFF

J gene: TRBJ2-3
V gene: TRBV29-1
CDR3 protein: CSVTSGTDTQYF

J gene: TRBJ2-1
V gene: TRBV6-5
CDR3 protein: CASSAWQYNEQFF

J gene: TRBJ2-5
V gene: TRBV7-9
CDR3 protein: CASSLGTSGPGETQYF

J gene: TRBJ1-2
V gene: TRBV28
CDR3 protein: CASSRTAVVYGYTF

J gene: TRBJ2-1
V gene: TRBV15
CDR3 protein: CATSREAAEPYNEQFF

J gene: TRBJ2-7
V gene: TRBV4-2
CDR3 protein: CASSQEGGEQYF

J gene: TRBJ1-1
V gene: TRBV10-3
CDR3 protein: CAIKSGQRNTEAFF

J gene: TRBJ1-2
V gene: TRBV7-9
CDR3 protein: CASSMTGGYGYTF

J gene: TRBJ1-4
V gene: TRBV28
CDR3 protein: CASSLLLTGVLEKLFF

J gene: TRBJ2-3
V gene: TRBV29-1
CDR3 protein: CSVTGGGTDTQYF

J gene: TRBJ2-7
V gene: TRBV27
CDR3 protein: CASSRGRVKTYEQYF

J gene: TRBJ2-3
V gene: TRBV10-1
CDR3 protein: CASGQRDRRGDTQYF

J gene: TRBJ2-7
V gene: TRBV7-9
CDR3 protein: CASSSPPGYEQYF

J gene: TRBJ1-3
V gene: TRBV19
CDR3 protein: CASMERGPSGNTIYF

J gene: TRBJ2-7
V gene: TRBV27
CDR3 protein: CASSGFWFWEQYF

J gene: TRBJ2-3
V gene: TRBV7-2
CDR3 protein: CASSPRLAGSTDTQYF

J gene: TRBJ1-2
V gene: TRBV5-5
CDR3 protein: CASSLTGQGNYGYTF

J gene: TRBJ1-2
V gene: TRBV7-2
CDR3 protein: CAPGTGGDYGYTF

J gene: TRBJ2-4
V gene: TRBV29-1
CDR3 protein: CSVEKGGVAKNIQYF

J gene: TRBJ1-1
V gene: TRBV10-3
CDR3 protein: CATSEQGTAFF

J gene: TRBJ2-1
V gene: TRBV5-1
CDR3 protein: CASSLTSGTLYNEQFF

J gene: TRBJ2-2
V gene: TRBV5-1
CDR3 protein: CASSLAGTSRIGELFF

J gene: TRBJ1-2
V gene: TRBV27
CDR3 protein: CASSTGRWDGGFYGYTF

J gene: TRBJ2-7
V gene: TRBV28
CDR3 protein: CASSPTRTSGEQYF

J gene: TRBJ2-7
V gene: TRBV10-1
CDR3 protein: CASSDSGQAYEQYF

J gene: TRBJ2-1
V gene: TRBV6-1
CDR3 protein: CGSESGNEQFF

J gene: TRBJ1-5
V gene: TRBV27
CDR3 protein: CASSISGSGQPQHF

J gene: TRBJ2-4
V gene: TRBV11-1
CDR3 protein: CASSLNTGDIQYF

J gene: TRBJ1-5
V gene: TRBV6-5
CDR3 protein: CASSYGARLPQHF

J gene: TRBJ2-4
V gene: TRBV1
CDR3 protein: CTSSQDLRREGRRIQYF

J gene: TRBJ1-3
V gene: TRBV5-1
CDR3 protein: CASSIGQDYGNTIYF

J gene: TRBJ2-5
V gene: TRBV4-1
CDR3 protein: CASSQGPSGETQYF

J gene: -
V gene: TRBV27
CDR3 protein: CASSPPTSGSSYEQYF

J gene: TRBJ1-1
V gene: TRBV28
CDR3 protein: CASSLDTSEAFF

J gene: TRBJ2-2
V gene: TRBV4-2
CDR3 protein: CASSLPTDPGELFF

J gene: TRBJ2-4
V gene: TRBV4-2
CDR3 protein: CASSQDGVAGVRNIQYF